This T cell receptor (beta chain) was found in a study of tumor-infiltrating lymphocytes in primary liver carcinoma. This clonotype showed up just a few times. TCR beta cDNA was prepared out of 500 ng total RNA by means of a constant-region primer. TCR beta libraries came from three nested multiplex PCR rounds using slightly modified ARM-PCR. Rounds one and two of PCR, each of roughly 11 cycles, were primed with TRBV1-TRBV30 forward primers and a C-beta reverse primer. TCRdb processed the multiplex PCR reads anew with MiXCR; each CDR3 protein has one entry. The sample includes a few hundred thousand distinct CDR3 sequences, roughly three fifths seen only once; the top ten take approximately 15%. Germline DNA was also extracted, and blood RNA derived from unsorted whole blood. Patients had chronic HBV infection and were treatment-naive. The ends were cut back, 1 base at V and 2 bases at J, with 9 bases in the middle. From germline, CDR1 is MNHNS and CDR2 SASEGT. The CDR3 consists of 16 residues.

The sequence was collected from a woman in her thirties with primary liver carcinoma and hepatitis B virus infection. Material for sequencing was peripheral blood. The chain couples TRBV6-1 to TRBJ2-6; D is unclear. The CDR3 loop is CASSEGWRAGANVLTF. CDR3 coding DNA: TGTGCCAGCAGTGAAGGGTGGAGAGCTGGGGCCAACGTCCTGACTTTC.